The present T cell receptor beta chain was sequenced within a study of blood T cell repertoires in COVID-19. Study-level information: There were acute and convalescent COVID-19 samples, and they came from the United States, Italy and Spain.

Participant-reported clinical history was the basis for cohort assignment. Assay: immunoSEQ multiplex PCR; the TCRdb copy retains only in-frame clones and omits some. The sample holds about 210,000 clones, around 90% seen once. This CDR3 is 12 amino acids long. Germline V gene data show CDR1 as GTSNPN and CDR2 as SVGIG (reference sequence). The V end lost 8 bases, the J end lost 6 bases, and 13 bases lay between the germline ends. Material: PBMCs or T cells enriched from blood (not recorded which). The TCR was taken from a man between 18 and 35 years old with acute COVID-19. The gene calls are TRBV30 and TRBJ2-2; possibly TRBD2 for D (7 bases). The chain's CDR3 is CAKGGVAGELFF. DNA of the CDR3: TGTGCCAAAGGGGGGGTAGCCGGGGAGCTGTTTTTT.